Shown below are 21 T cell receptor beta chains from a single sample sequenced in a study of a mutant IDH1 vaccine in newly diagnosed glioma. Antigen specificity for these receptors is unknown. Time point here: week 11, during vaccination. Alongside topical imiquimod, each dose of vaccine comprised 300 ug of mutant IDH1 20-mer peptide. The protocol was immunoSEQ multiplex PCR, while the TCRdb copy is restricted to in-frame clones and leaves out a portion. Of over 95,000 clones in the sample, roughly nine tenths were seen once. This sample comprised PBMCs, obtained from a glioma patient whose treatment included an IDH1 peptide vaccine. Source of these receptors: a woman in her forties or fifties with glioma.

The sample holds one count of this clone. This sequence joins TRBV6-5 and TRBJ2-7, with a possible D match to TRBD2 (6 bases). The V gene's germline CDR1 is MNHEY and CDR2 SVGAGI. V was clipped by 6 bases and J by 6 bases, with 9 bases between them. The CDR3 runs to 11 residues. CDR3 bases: TGTGCCAGCAGCGTGGGGGGCGAGCAGTACTTC. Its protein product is CASSVGGEQYF.

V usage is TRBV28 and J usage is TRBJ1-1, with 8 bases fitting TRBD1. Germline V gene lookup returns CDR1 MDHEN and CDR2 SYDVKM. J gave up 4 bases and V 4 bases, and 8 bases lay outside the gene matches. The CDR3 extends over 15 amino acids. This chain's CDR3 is CASSSSTTGGTEAFF. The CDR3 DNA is TGTGCCAGCAGTTCATCGACTACAGGGGGCACTGAAGCTTTCTTT.

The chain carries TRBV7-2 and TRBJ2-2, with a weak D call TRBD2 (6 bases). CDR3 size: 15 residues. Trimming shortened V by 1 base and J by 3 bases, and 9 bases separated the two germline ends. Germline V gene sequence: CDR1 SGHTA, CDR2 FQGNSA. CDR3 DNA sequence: TGTGCCAGCAGCTTAGGTGGGAGGTACACCGGGGAGCTGTTTTTT. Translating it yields CASSLGGRYTGELFF.

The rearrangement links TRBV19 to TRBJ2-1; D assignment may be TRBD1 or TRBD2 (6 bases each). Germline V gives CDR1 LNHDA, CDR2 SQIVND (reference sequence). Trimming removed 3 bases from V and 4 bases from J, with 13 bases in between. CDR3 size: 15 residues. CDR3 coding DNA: TGTGCCAGTAGTATTCCGGAGGGGGTATACAATGAGCAGTTCTTC. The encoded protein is CASSIPEGVYNEQFF. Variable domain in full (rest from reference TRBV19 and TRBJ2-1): DGGITQSPKYLFRKEGQNVTLSCEQNLNHDAMYWYRQDPGQGLRLIYYSQIVNDFQKGDIAEGYSVSREKKESFPLTVTSAQKNPTAFYLCASSIPEGVYNEQFFGPGTRLTVL.

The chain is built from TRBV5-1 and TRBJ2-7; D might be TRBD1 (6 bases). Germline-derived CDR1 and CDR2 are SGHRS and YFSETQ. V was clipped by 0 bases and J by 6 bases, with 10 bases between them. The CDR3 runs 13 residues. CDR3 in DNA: TGCGCCAGCAGCTTGGACAGGGCCCCCGAGCAGTACTTC. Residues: CASSLDRAPEQYF.

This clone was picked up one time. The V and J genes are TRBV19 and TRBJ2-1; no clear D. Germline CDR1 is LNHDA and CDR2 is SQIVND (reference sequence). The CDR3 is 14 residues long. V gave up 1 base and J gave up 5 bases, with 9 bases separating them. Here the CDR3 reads CASSIVHANNEQFF. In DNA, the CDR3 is TGTGCCAGTAGTATAGTACACGCCAACAATGAGCAGTTCTTC.

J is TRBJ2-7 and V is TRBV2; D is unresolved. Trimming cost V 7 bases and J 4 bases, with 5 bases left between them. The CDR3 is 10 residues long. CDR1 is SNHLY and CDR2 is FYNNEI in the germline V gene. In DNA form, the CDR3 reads TGTGCCAGCATGGGGTACGAGCAGTACTTC. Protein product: CASMGYEQYF. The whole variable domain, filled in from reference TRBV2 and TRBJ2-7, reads EPEVTQTPSHQVTQMGQEVILRCVPISNHLYFYWYRQILGQKVEFLVSFYNNEISEKSEIFDDQFSVERPDGSNFTLKIRSTKLEDSAMYFCASMGYEQYFGPGTRLTVT.

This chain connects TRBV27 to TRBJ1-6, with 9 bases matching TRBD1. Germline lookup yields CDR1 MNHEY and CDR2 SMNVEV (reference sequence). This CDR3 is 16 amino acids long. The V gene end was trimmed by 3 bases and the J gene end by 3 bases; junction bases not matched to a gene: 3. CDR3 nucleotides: TGTGCCAGCAGTTTTTCGACAGGGGGCTATAATTCACCCCTCCACTTT. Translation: CASSFSTGGYNSPLHF.

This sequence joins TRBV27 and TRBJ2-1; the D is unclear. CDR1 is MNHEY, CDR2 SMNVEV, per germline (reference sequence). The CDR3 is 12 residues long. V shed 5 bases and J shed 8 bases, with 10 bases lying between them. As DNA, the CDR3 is TGTGCCAGCAGTCGACGAGTGGATGAGCAGTTCTTC. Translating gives CASSRRVDEQFF.

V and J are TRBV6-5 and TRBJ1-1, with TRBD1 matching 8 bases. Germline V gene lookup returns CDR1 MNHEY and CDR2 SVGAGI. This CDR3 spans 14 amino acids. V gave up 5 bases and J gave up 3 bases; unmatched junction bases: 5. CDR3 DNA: TGTGCCAGCAGTGCGCAGGGGGCGGACACTGAAGCTTTCTTT. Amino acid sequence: CASSAQGADTEAFF.

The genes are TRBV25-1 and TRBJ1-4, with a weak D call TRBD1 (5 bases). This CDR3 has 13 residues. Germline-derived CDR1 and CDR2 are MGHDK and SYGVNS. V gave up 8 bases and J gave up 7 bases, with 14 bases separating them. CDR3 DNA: TGTGCCAGCGGACGGGGGGACCGTGAAAAACTGTTTTTT. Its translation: CASGRGDREKLFF.

The CDR3 sequence is CASRLGKLEETQYF. The CDR3 DNA follows: TGTGCCAGCAGACTAGGCAAACTGGAGGAGACCCAGTACTTC. The chain links TRBV5-4 to TRBJ2-5; TRBD2 is a possible D gene (5 bases). The CDR3 totals 14 residues. The germline V gene encodes CDR1 SGHNT and CDR2 YYREEE (reference sequence). V lost 5 bases and J lost 5, with 16 bases in between.

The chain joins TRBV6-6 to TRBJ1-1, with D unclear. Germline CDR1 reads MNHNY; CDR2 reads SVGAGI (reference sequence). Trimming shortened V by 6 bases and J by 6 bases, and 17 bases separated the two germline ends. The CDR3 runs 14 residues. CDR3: CASSRTPKWAEAFF. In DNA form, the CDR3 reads TGTGCCAGCAGCCGTACACCCAAGTGGGCTGAAGCTTTCTTT.

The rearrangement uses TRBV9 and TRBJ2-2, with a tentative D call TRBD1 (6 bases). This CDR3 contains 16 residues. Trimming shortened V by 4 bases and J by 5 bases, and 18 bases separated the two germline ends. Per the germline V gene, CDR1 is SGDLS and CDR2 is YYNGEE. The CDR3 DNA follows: TGTGCCAGCAGCCAACGAGCAGGGGTTCGTACCGGGGAGCTGTTTTTT. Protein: CASSQRAGVRTGELFF.

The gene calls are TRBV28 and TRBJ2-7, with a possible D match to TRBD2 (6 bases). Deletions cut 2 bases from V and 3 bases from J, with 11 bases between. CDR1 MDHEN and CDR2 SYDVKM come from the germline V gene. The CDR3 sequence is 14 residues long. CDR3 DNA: TGTGCCAGCAGTTTAGTAAGGAGGGGCTACGAGCAGTACTTC. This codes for CASSLVRRGYEQYF.

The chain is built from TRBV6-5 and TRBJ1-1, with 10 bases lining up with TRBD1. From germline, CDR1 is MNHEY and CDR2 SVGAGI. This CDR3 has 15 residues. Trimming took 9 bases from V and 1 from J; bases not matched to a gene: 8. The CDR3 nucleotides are TGTGCCAGTTCCGGGACAGGGGACAGGAACACTGAAGCTTTCTTT. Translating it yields CASSGTGDRNTEAFF.

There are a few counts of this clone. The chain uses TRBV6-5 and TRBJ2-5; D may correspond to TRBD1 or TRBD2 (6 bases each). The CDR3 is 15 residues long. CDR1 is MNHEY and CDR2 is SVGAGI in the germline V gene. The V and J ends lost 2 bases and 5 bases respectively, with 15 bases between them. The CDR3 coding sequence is TGTGCCAGCAGTTACAGGGGGGCCTCAACGGAGACCCAGTACTTC. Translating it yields CASSYRGASTETQYF.

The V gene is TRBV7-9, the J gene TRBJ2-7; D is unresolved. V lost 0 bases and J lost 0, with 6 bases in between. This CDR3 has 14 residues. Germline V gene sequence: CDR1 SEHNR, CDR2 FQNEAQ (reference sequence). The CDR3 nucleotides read TGTGCCAGCAGCTTAGCGGGCAGCTCCTACGAGCAGTACTTC. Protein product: CASSLAGSSYEQYF.

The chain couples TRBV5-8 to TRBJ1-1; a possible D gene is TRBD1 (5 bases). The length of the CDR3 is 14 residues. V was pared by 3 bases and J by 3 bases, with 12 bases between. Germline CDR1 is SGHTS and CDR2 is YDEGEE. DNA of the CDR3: TGTGCCAGCAGCTCTTACAGGAGATACACTGAAGCTTTCTTT. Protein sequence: CASSSYRRYTEAFF.

Here the CDR3 DNA reads TGTGCCAGCAGTGTAGCGCAGGACGGGTATAATTCACCCCTCCACTTT. Translated, it gives CASSVAQDGYNSPLHF. The chain recombines TRBV2 with TRBJ1-6; D unclear. Germline CDR1 and CDR2: SNHLY and FYNNEI. The V end was cut by 4 bases, the J end by 4 bases, with 14 bases between. The CDR3 is 16 amino acids.

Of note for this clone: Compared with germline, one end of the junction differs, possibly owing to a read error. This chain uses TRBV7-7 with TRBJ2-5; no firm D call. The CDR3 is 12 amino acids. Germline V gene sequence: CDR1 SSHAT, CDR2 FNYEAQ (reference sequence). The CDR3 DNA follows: TGTGCTAGCAGCTCCCAACAAGAGACCCAGTACTTC. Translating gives CASSSQQETQYF.